Following are 18 T cell receptor beta chains from one sample sequenced in a study of blood T cell repertoires in COVID-19. Libraries were prepared by immunoSEQ multiplex PCR; TCRdb keeps only in-frame clonotypes and omits some of them. The sample holds 250,000 or so clones, 82% seen once. Sequencing used peripheral blood. The receptors originated from a woman between 70 and 85 years old with acute or convalescent COVID-19.

The rearrangement links TRBV7-8 to TRBJ2-3; D might be TRBD1 (6 bases). Trimming took 5 bases from V and 6 from J, leaving 9 bases between them. From germline, CDR1 is SGHVS and CDR2 FQNEAQ. The CDR3 length is 12 residues. In DNA form, the CDR3 reads TGTGCCAGCAGCCCCGACAGGGATACGCAGTATTTT. It codes for CASSPDRDTQYF.

In DNA form, the CDR3 reads TGTGCCATCTCCGTGAGCTCCTACGAGCAGTACTTC. Its protein product is CAISVSSYEQYF. The rearrangement uses TRBV28 and TRBJ2-7, with D uncertain. The V gene's germline CDR1 is MDHEN and CDR2 SYDVKM. The CDR3 loop spans 12 amino acids. Trimming left V 10 bases short and J 0 bases short, with 10 bases between.

The chain combines TRBV5-6 with TRBJ2-1; 15 bases match TRBD2. Germline V lookup: CDR1 SGHDT, CDR2 YYEEEE. The CDR3 consists of 15 residues. Losses at the gene ends were 5 bases for V and 3 bases for J; bases not matched to a gene: 0. The CDR3 bases are TGTGCCAGCAGGGGACTAGCGGGGGGCTACAATGAGCAGTTCTTC. Protein sequence: CASRGLAGGYNEQFF.

The V and J genes are TRBV7-2 and TRBJ1-2; TRBD1 agrees at 7 bases. V lost 5 bases, J lost 3 bases, and 9 bases stayed unmatched. Per germline, CDR1 SGHTA and CDR2 FQGNSA. The CDR3 is made up of 15 amino acids. The CDR3 DNA is TGTGCCAGCAGCCCATCTCGGGACAGCCACTATGGCTACACCTTC. Its protein is CASSPSRDSHYGYTF. The full variable domain, in which reference TRBV7-2 and TRBJ1-2 provide the parts outside the CDR3, is GAGVSQSPSNKVTEKGKDVELRCDPISGHTALYWYRQSLGQGLEFLIYFQGNSAPDKSGLPSDRFSAERTGGSVSTLTIQRTQQEDSAVYLCASSPSRDSHYGYTFGSGTRLTVV.

This clone was counted a few times. The CDR3 region has the DNA TGTGCCTGGATAGGGGTGGCCACTGAAGCTTTCTTT. Its translation: CAWIGVATEAFF. V gene TRBV30 combines with J gene TRBJ1-1, with a tentative D call TRBD1 (5 bases). Germline values: CDR1 GTSNPN, CDR2 SVGIG (reference sequence). V shed 4 bases and J shed 4 bases, with 10 bases lying between them. The CDR3 runs 12 residues.

This CDR3 is CASRKTGTGISYEQYF. Here the CDR3 DNA reads TGTGCCAGCAGGAAAACCGGGACAGGGATCTCCTACGAGCAGTACTTC. This chain uses TRBV2 with TRBJ2-7, with 9 bases that match TRBD1. Per germline, CDR1 SNHLY and CDR2 FYNNEI. V was pared by 6 bases and J by 0 bases, with 9 bases of the junction left unmatched. The length of the CDR3 is 16 residues.

The chain employs TRBV6-5 and TRBJ2-7; possibly TRBD1 for D (5 bases). The CDR3 has 14 residues. The V end lost 4 bases, the J end lost 3 bases, and 13 bases lay between the germline ends. Germline V gene data show CDR1 as MNHEY and CDR2 as SVGAGI. The CDR3 spells CASSFDRALYEQYF. CDR3 sequence (DNA): TGTGCCAGCAGTTTCGACAGAGCCCTCTACGAGCAGTACTTC.

The chain carries TRBV9 and TRBJ2-7; 10 bases are a match to TRBD1. Germline V gives CDR1 SGDLS, CDR2 YYNGEE. V lost 0 bases to trimming and J lost 3 bases; unmatched junction nucleotides: 6. The CDR3 sequence is 16 residues long. Here the CDR3 DNA reads TGTGCCAGCAGCGTAGAGGACAGGGGGTATGTCTACGAGCAGTACTTC. The encoded protein is CASSVEDRGYVYEQYF.

The chain has TRBV11-2 and TRBJ2-1; 8 bases map to TRBD1. Germline V CDR1 and CDR2: SGHAT, FQNNGV. The CDR3 sequence is 13 residues long. The V and J ends lost 0 bases and 14 bases, in that order; junction bases with no gene match: 6. The CDR3 region is CASSLDRQGKKFF. The CDR3 nucleotides read TGTGCCAGCAGCTTAGATCGACAGGGGAAAAAGTTCTTC.

The chain carries TRBV13 and TRBJ2-5, with D tentatively TRBD2 (6 bases). Germline CDR1 and CDR2: PRHDT and FYEKMQ (reference sequence). The V end was cut by 2 bases, the J end by 2 bases, with 21 bases between. The CDR3 loop spans 18 amino acids. This CDR3 is CASSLFLWIIAGQETQYF. CDR3 bases: TGTGCCAGCAGCTTATTTTTGTGGATAATCGCGGGGCAAGAGACCCAGTACTTC.

V usage is TRBV10-2 and J usage is TRBJ2-3; D is perhaps TRBD2 (6 bases). V lost 7 bases and J 1 base, leaving 15 bases between the germline ends. The CDR3 is 15 amino acids. Germline values: CDR1 WSHSY, CDR2 SAAADI. The CDR3 coding sequence is TGCGCCAGCAAGAGGGACTTACGAGGCACAGATACGCAGTATTTT. Translated: CASKRDLRGTDTQYF.

The chain uses TRBV18 and TRBJ1-1; 9 bases match TRBD1. Losses at the gene ends were 3 bases for V and 1 base for J; bases not matched to a gene: 9. The CDR3 is 17 residues long. CDR1 and CDR2 (germline): KGHSH, LQKENI. In nucleotides, the CDR3 is TGTGCCAGCTCACCCGGGACAGGGAGAGGCCAGAACACTGAAGCTTTCTTT. The encoded protein is CASSPGTGRGQNTEAFF. The variable domain in full, with the rest retrieved from reference TRBV18 and TRBJ1-1, is NAGVMQNPRHLVRRRGQEARLRCSPMKGHSHVYWYRQLPEEGLKFMVYLQKENIIDESGMPKERFSAEFPKEGPSILRIQQVVRGDSAAYFCASSPGTGRGQNTEAFFGQGTRLTVV.

V is TRBV5-1 and J is TRBJ1-2; no firm D call. The CDR3 consists of 14 residues. Germline loops: CDR1 SGHRS, CDR2 YFSETQ. Between the trimmed V and J ends, which lost 0 bases and 4 bases, there was a span of 10 bases. The CDR3 is CASSLGTYPYGYTF. The CDR3 nucleotides read TGCGCCAGCAGCTTGGGAACTTATCCCTATGGCTACACCTTC.

The chain uses TRBV6-2 or TRBV6-3 and TRBJ1-2; TRBD1 is a possible D gene (5 bases). There are 13 residues in the CDR3. Trimming removed 2 bases from V and 8 bases from J, with 12 bases in between. The V gene's germline CDR1 is MNHEY and CDR2 SVGEGT. In nucleotides, the CDR3 is TGTGCCAGCAGTTACAAAGGGGATAGCGGCTACACCTTC. Translation: CASSYKGDSGYTF.

The chain joins TRBV19 to TRBJ1-2; the D gene is possibly TRBD1 (6 bases). Per germline, CDR1 LNHDA and CDR2 SQIVND (reference sequence). The CDR3 loop spans 14 amino acids. Trimming removed 6 bases at V and 3 bases at J, with 14 bases between. The CDR3 is CASRAGGQDYGYTF. The CDR3 DNA sequence: TGTGCCAGTAGGGCCGGGGGGCAGGACTATGGCTACACCTTC. The variable domain in full, completed from reference TRBV19 and TRBJ1-2, reads DGGITQSPKYLFRKEGQNVTLSCEQNLNHDAMYWYRQDPGQGLRLIYYSQIVNDFQKGDIAEGYSVSREKKESFPLTVTSAQKNPTAFYLCASRAGGQDYGYTFGSGTRLTVV.

The CDR3 protein is CASNRDRGNEQFF. The CDR3 DNA follows: TGTGCCAGTAACCGGGACAGGGGGAATGAGCAGTTCTTC. The chain joins TRBV28 to TRBJ2-1; 11 nucleotides line up with TRBD1. Germline trimming cut 9 bases from V and 7 bases from J; bases unmatched to any gene: 5. Germline V gene sequence: CDR1 MDHEN, CDR2 SYDVKM. This CDR3 is built from 13 residues.

This clone has only a few counts. V usage is TRBV4-2 and J usage is TRBJ2-7; tentatively, D is TRBD1 (5 bases). CDR3 length equals 15 residues. V lost 0 bases, J lost 6 bases, and 15 bases lay in between. Germline lookup yields CDR1 LGHNA and CDR2 YNFKEQ. The CDR3 protein is CASSQDGQGNLEQYF. The CDR3 DNA follows: TGTGCCAGCAGCCAAGATGGGCAGGGAAACCTCGAGCAGTACTTC.

The gene calls are TRBV7-9 and TRBJ1-2; 7 nucleotides line up with TRBD1. The CDR3 totals 14 residues. The V segment lost 6 bases and the J segment 5 bases; nucleotides outside the gene matches: 9. From germline, CDR1 is SEHNR and CDR2 FQNEAQ (reference sequence). CDR3 nucleotide sequence: TGTGCCAGCAGTTTCCAGGGGGTGTATTATGGCTACACCTTC. Amino acid sequence: CASSFQGVYYGYTF.